This passage covers 9 T cell receptor beta chains from one sample sequenced in a study of T cells after yellow fever vaccination. TCRdb re-called the 5' RACE reads with MiXCR, one entry per CDR3 protein. The data hold 150,000 to 200,000 distinct CDR3 sequences, with roughly 6.2% observed a single time. This material consisted of CD4+ T cells sorted from PBMCs, taken on the day of the first yellow fever vaccination. Source of these receptors: a man younger than 30 who received the YFV17D yellow fever vaccine.

This clonotype was counted at least ten times. The V gene is TRBV3-1, the J gene TRBJ2-7; no firm D call. Trimming took off 0 bases at V and 0 bases at J, with 9 bases between the two ends. Germline V gene lookup returns CDR1 LGHDT and CDR2 YNNKEL (reference sequence). The CDR3 contains 15 residues. The CDR3 bases are TGTGCCAGCAGCCAAGATCGCAGTTCCTCCTACGAGCAGTACTTC. This codes for CASSQDRSSSYEQYF.

This chain uses TRBV12-3 or TRBV12-4 with TRBJ2-6; D possibly uses TRBD1 or TRBD2 (6 bases each). This CDR3 is built from 16 residues. Deletions cut 6 bases from V and 0 bases from J, with 12 bases between. The CDR3 spells CASRRDTYSGANVLTF. The CDR3 DNA is TGTGCCAGCAGGCGGGACACCTACTCTGGGGCCAACGTCCTGACTTTC.

This chain connects TRBV5-5 to TRBJ2-5; 13 nucleotides align to TRBD2. CDR1 SGHKS and CDR2 YYEKEE come from the germline V gene (reference sequence). V lost 3 bases and J lost 5; bases outside the gene matches: 1. The CDR3 is made up of 14 amino acids. The CDR3: CASSSGLAGETQYF. The DNA for the CDR3 is TGTGCCAGCAGCTCGGGACTAGCGGGGGAGACCCAGTACTTC.

This clonotype has a handful of counts. V gene TRBV20-1 combines with J gene TRBJ1-1; no clear D. The CDR3 has 15 amino acids. V was clipped by 2 bases and J by 0 bases, with 13 bases between them. CDR1 and CDR2 (germline): DFQATT, SNEGSKA (reference sequence). The CDR3 is CSARWAGSMNTEAFF. CDR3 nucleotide sequence: TGCAGTGCTAGATGGGCGGGATCGATGAACACTGAAGCTTTCTTT.

This clonotype was recorded at least ten times. This chain links TRBV19 with TRBJ2-3; D gene unclear. Trimming took 3 bases from V and 2 from J, leaving 9 bases between them. This CDR3 has 14 residues. Germline V gene sequence: CDR1 LNHDA, CDR2 SQIVND (reference sequence). The CDR3 DNA is TGTGCCAGTAGTATCGATGGGTTCACAGATACGCAGTATTTT. Residues: CASSIDGFTDTQYF. Complete variable domain (other parts from reference TRBV19 and TRBJ2-3): DGGITQSPKYLFRKEGQNVTLSCEQNLNHDAMYWYRQDPGQGLRLIYYSQIVNDFQKGDIAEGYSVSREKKESFPLTVTSAQKNPTAFYLCASSIDGFTDTQYFGPGTRLTVL.

This clonotype was seen a few times. The CDR3 sequence: CASSGDYSPLHF. The CDR3 DNA is TGTGCCAGCAGTGGGGATTATTCACCCCTCCACTTT. The J gene is TRBJ1-6, the V gene TRBV25-1; no firm D call. Germline loops: CDR1 MGHDK, CDR2 SYGVNS. The CDR3 consists of 12 residues. The V end was cut by 4 bases, the J end by 8 bases, with 6 bases between.

This chain connects TRBV4-3 to TRBJ2-3; TRBD1 agrees at 8 bases. In germline, CDR1 is LGHNA, CDR2 YSLEER. Trimming at V came to 0 bases and at J to 6 bases, leaving 14 bases not matched to a gene. There are 18 residues in the CDR3. This CDR3 reads CASSQDSDRGNVLDTQYF. In nucleotides, the CDR3 is TGCGCCAGCAGCCAAGATAGTGACAGGGGTAACGTGTTGGATACGCAGTATTTT.

The chain uses TRBV6-5 and TRBJ2-3; 11 positions match TRBD2. V shed 8 bases, J shed 6 bases, and the junction held 13 bases outside the gene matches. The CDR3 is 16 residues long. Looked up from germline, CDR1 is MNHEY and CDR2 is SVGAGI. For the CDR3, the DNA is TGTGCCAGCCGCCGGAGTAGCGGGGGGGCCTCGGATACGCAGTATTTT. Amino acid sequence: CASRRSSGGASDTQYF.

This clonotype showed up just a few times. The chain uses TRBV20-1 and TRBJ2-7; perhaps TRBD1 as D (6 bases). This CDR3 comprises 15 residues. Looked up from germline, CDR1 is DFQATT and CDR2 is SNEGSKA (reference sequence). Deletions cut 7 bases from V and 0 bases from J, with 19 bases between. Written as DNA, the CDR3 is TGCAGTGTCCCACGCCCGGGACAAAGCTCCTACGAGCAGTACTTC. Translated: CSVPRPGQSSYEQYF.